The 29 T cell receptor beta chains given below trace back to one sample, sequenced in a study of T-cell reconstitution after alpha-beta-depleted transplantation in children. Unique molecular identifiers tagged the TCRbeta library. TCRdb recomputed calls from the PCR reads with MiXCR, one row per CDR3 protein. Among approximately 220,000 distinct CDR3 sequences listed, about a sixth were seen once. The sample here was PBMCs, mostly from graft donor cells, taken 360 days after TCRalphabeta/CD19-depleted stem cell transplant. The source of these receptors is a male patient aged 2 to 9 who had a stem cell transplant for acute lymphoblastic leukemia, so the T cells may come from the graft donor.

The rearrangement links TRBV11-2 to TRBJ2-2, with 16 bases aligning to TRBD2. This CDR3 has 18 residues. Losses at the gene ends were 3 bases for V and 8 bases for J; bases not matched to a gene: 9. From germline, CDR1 is SGHAT and CDR2 FQNNGV. The CDR3 DNA follows: TGTGCCAGCAGCTTGGGACTAGCGGGAGGGAGGGGTCCTGGGGAGCTGTTTTTT. It yields the protein CASSLGLAGGRGPGELFF.

This clonotype was seen a handful of times. The chain has TRBV24-1 and TRBJ1-2; no firm D call. The CDR3 spans 14 residues. The ends were cut back, 1 base at V and 7 bases at J, with 12 bases in the middle. Per the germline V gene, CDR1 is KGHDR and CDR2 is SFDVKD. CDR3 residues: CATSDLGGDGGYTF. The CDR3 DNA reads TGTGCCACCAGTGATTTAGGAGGCGACGGTGGCTACACCTTC.

This clonotype appeared a few times. This rearrangement joins TRBV10-3 to TRBJ1-1; D uncertain. The CDR3 extends over 15 amino acids. The germline CDR1 and CDR2 sequences are ENHRY and SYGVKD. The V gene lost 3 bases and the J gene lost 1 base, with 12 bases spanning the gap. CDR3 sequence (DNA): TGTGCCATCAGTGACGCGCAGCTGACGAACACTGAAGCTTTCTTT. Translating gives CAISDAQLTNTEAFF.

This clonotype was observed a handful of times. The chain is built from TRBV27 and TRBJ2-2, with D possibly TRBD1 on 6 matching bases. Trimming stripped 5 bases from V and 7 bases from J, with 14 bases between. The CDR3 covers 14 residues. CDR1 is MNHEY and CDR2 is SMNVEV in the germline V gene (reference sequence). CDR3 nucleotides: TGTGCCAGCAGTCCGTGGACAGAGGGCGGGGAGCTGTTTTTT. Its protein product is CASSPWTEGGELFF.

V gene TRBV15 combines with J gene TRBJ1-2, with a possible D match to TRBD1 (6 bases). The CDR3 runs 13 residues. V was trimmed by 8 bases and J by 3 bases, leaving 13 bases between them. Germline V CDR1 and CDR2: LNHNV, YYDKDF (reference sequence). The CDR3 coding sequence is TGTGCCACCGGACAGCGGCCCGACTATGGCTACACCTTC. Its translation is CATGQRPDYGYTF. The full variable domain, its missing parts supplied by reference TRBV15 and TRBJ1-2, is DAMVIQNPRYQVTQFGKPVTLSCSQTLNHNVMYWYQQKSSQAPKLLFHYYDKDFNNEADTPDNFQSRRPNTSFCFLDIRSPGLGDTAMYLCATGQRPDYGYTFGSGTRLTVV.

The genes are TRBV5-1 and TRBJ2-1; D is undetermined. Germline V gene lookup returns CDR1 SGHRS and CDR2 YFSETQ. The CDR3 runs 16 residues. Trimming pared 0 bases from V and 0 bases from J, leaving 10 bases between. CDR3 in amino acids: CASSLDHASSYNEQFF. In nucleotides, the CDR3 is TGCGCCAGCAGCTTGGACCACGCTAGCTCCTACAATGAGCAGTTCTTC.

This clonotype was detected a few times. V and J are TRBV2 and TRBJ2-1; D gene unclear. The ends were cut back, 7 bases at V and 4 bases at J, with 11 bases in the middle. CDR3 length equals 13 residues. CDR1 is SNHLY and CDR2 is FYNNEI in the germline V gene. CDR3 loop: CASNERLYNEQFF. The DNA of the CDR3 is TGTGCCAGCAACGAGAGGCTTTACAATGAGCAGTTCTTC.

The chain is built from TRBV10-3 and TRBJ2-2, with D unclear. Trimming shortened V by 6 bases and J by 3 bases, and 8 bases separated the two germline ends. Germline CDR1 is ENHRY and CDR2 is SYGVKD. This CDR3 is built from 13 residues. The CDR3 spells CAIRQRDTGELFF. In DNA form, the CDR3 reads TGTGCCATCAGACAGCGCGACACCGGGGAGCTGTTTTTT.

This clonotype was seen a few times. The chain is built from TRBV7-9 and TRBJ2-3, with a weak D call TRBD2 (5 bases). CDR3 length: 14 amino acids. The germline V gene has CDR1 SEHNR and CDR2 FQNEAQ (reference sequence). V lost 5 bases, J lost 2 bases, and 11 bases lay in between. In DNA, the CDR3 is TGTGCCAGCAGCCTTAGCGAGTCCACAGATACGCAGTATTTT. Amino acid sequence: CASSLSESTDTQYF.

V is TRBV11-3 and J is TRBJ2-5; D remains ambiguous. Deletions cut 1 base from V and 3 bases from J, with 6 bases between. In germline, CDR1 is SGHNT, CDR2 YENEEA. This CDR3 spans 13 amino acids. The CDR3 nucleotides read TGTGCCAGCAGCTTAGGGAATGAAGAGACCCAGTACTTC. It translates to CASSLGNEETQYF.

This clonotype was recorded a few times. The chain joins TRBV11-2 to TRBJ2-1; tentative D call: TRBD2 (6 bases). V was clipped by 4 bases and J by 6 bases, with 16 bases between them. This CDR3 has 15 residues. Germline CDR1 SGHAT, CDR2 FQNNGV. CDR3 loop: CASSSGTPLRNEQFF. CDR3 DNA sequence: TGTGCCAGCAGCTCCGGGACTCCCCTACGCAATGAGCAGTTCTTC.

J is TRBJ2-1 and V is TRBV25-1; a weak D match, TRBD2 (6 bases). Per the germline V gene, CDR1 is MGHDK and CDR2 is SYGVNS. Trimming cost V 2 bases and J 8 bases, with 13 bases left between them. The CDR3 is 14 amino acids. The CDR3 DNA reads TGTGCCAGCAGTGAAGTGGGGAGGAACGATGAGCAGTTCTTC. Translation: CASSEVGRNDEQFF.

This clonotype was observed at least ten times. The CDR3 is CASSLVQRGHEQFF. The CDR3 region has the DNA TGTGCCAGCAGTTTAGTACAGCGGGGCCATGAGCAGTTCTTC. The rearrangement links TRBV12-3 or TRBV12-4 to TRBJ2-1; TRBD2 matches at 7 bases. The J segment lost 8 bases and the V segment lost 1 base, leaving 5 bases of the junction unmatched. There are 14 residues in the CDR3.

In regard to this clonotype: This likely comes from a read error, as the CDR3 has no conserved phenylalanine or tryptophan at its end. V gene TRBV3-1 combines with J gene TRBJ1-4, with D perhaps TRBD1 (6 bases). The V gene lost 3 bases and the J gene lost 8 bases, with 13 bases spanning the gap. Per the germline V gene, CDR1 is LGHDT and CDR2 is YNNKEL (reference sequence). The CDR3 covers 14 residues. CDR3 residues: CASSQGAQGEKLFL. CDR3 DNA sequence: TGTGCCAGCAGCCAGGGGGCGCAAGGGGAAAAACTGTTTTTA.

The V and J genes are TRBV7-6 and TRBJ2-7; TRBD1 aligns across 10 bases. CDR1 and CDR2 from the germline V gene are SGHVS and FNYEAQ. This CDR3 spans 15 amino acids. V trimming: 5 bases; J trimming: 4 bases; junction bases outside the gene matches: 8. Here the CDR3 reads CASSADRGQAYEQYF. CDR3 sequence (DNA): TGTGCCAGCAGCGCCGACAGGGGGCAGGCGTACGAGCAGTACTTC.

The chain is built from TRBV11-3 and TRBJ2-3; unclear D gene. Trimming removed 0 bases at V and 3 bases at J, with 10 bases between. This CDR3 spans 15 amino acids. Germline V gives CDR1 SGHNT, CDR2 YENEEA. CDR3: CASSLDLGKTDTQYF. The CDR3 DNA reads as TGTGCCAGCAGCTTAGATCTGGGGAAGACAGATACGCAGTATTTT.

This clonotype turned up a few times. The chain has TRBV5-1 and TRBJ2-2; perhaps TRBD1 as D (6 bases). The CDR3 has 13 residues. Germline assignment: CDR1 SGHRS and CDR2 YFSETQ. Trimming left V 7 bases short and J 7 bases short, with 14 bases between. CDR3 in amino acids: CASRDMVNGELFF. DNA for the CDR3: TGCGCCAGCCGGGACATGGTAAACGGGGAGCTGTTTTTT.

This clonotype was seen a handful of times. The rearrangement joins TRBV10-3 to TRBJ2-7, with D tentatively TRBD2 (5 bases). Trimming took off 6 bases at V and 0 bases at J, with 15 bases between the two ends. There are 15 residues in the CDR3. Germline CDR1 and CDR2: ENHRY and SYGVKD. For the CDR3, the DNA is TGTGCCATCAGGAGGGTCGGAGACAACTCCTACGAGCAGTACTTC. Translation: CAIRRVGDNSYEQYF.

The chain joins TRBV12-3 or TRBV12-4 to TRBJ1-5; TRBD1 aligns across 7 bases. The CDR3 runs to 14 residues. V gave up 5 bases and J gave up 3 bases; unmatched junction bases: 4. The CDR3 sequence: CASSMGQNNQPQHF. In nucleotides, the CDR3 is TGTGCCAGCAGTATGGGACAGAACAATCAGCCCCAGCATTTT.

This clonotype was counted at least ten times. The V call is TRBV12-3 or TRBV12-4, the J call TRBJ2-7; either TRBD1 or TRBD2 may fit D (5 bases each). The ends were cut back, 5 bases at V and 7 bases at J, with 15 bases in the middle. This CDR3 has 13 residues. CDR3 nucleotide sequence: TGTGCCAGCAGTCCCCGGCCAGGGAGTGAGCAGTACTTC. This gives the protein CASSPRPGSEQYF.

This chain links TRBV28 with TRBJ2-1; possibly TRBD1 for D (5 bases). Germline CDR1 and CDR2: MDHEN and SYDVKM. V lost 3 bases and J 10 bases, leaving 22 bases between the germline ends. This CDR3 spans 16 amino acids. The CDR3, as DNA: TGTGCCAGCAGTTTTAAGGGGTCTGCTTTAGGGTTCGAGCAGTTCTTC. Its protein is CASSFKGSALGFEQFF.

A few counts support this clonotype. The J gene is TRBJ1-6, the V gene TRBV6-1; weak D call: TRBD1 (5 bases). The germline V gene has CDR1 MNHNS and CDR2 SASEGT. The CDR3 covers 18 residues. The V end was cut by 0 bases, the J end by 3 bases, with 15 bases between. The CDR3 nucleotides are TGTGCCAGCAGTGAAGCGCTTCTATTTGGGGGCTATAATTCACCCCTCCACTTT. Protein: CASSEALLFGGYNSPLHF.

This clonotype was detected only a few times. This chain uses TRBV12-3 or TRBV12-4 with TRBJ2-7; weak D call: TRBD1 (6 bases). This CDR3 is built from 14 residues. Trimming removed 5 bases from V and 4 bases from J, with 15 bases in between. The CDR3 DNA reads TGTGCCAGCAGTAGCCGACAGGACCCATACGAGCAGTACTTC. Residues: CASSSRQDPYEQYF.

V is TRBV11-2 and J is TRBJ2-3; 10 bases fit TRBD2. Losses at the gene ends were 2 bases for V and 5 bases for J; bases not matched to a gene: 16. This CDR3 region has 19 residues. Germline-derived CDR1 and CDR2 are SGHAT and FQNNGV. CDR3 loop: CASSLLSPVASGGKDTQYF. DNA of the CDR3: TGTGCCAGCAGCTTACTATCGCCCGTGGCTAGCGGGGGCAAAGATACGCAGTATTTT.

This clonotype was found a few times. The genes are TRBV10-3 and TRBJ2-7; D tentatively reads TRBD1 or TRBD2 (5 bases each). The CDR3 covers 16 residues. Germline V gives CDR1 ENHRY, CDR2 SYGVKD. V lost 4 bases and J lost 3, with 19 bases in between. The CDR3 coding sequence is TGTGCCATCAGTGCGGTCGGACGGGGCCTCCGCTACGAGCAGTACTTC. This gives the protein CAISAVGRGLRYEQYF.

V is TRBV4-2 and J is TRBJ1-6; D is unclear. Trimming cost V 0 bases and J 7 bases, with 10 bases left between them. CDR3 size: 15 residues. Germline-derived CDR1 and CDR2 are LGHNA and YNFKEQ. The CDR3 nucleotides are TGTGCCAGCAGCCAAGAACGGGTTGGAAATTCACCCCTCCACTTT. This sequence encodes CASSQERVGNSPLHF.

The chain links TRBV29-1 to TRBJ2-2; D gene uncertain. This CDR3 region has 14 residues. CDR1 and CDR2 from the germline V gene are SQVTM and ANQGSEA. Trimming removed 0 bases at V and 3 bases at J, with 8 bases between. The CDR3 region is CSVEDAGHTGELFF. The DNA of the CDR3 is TGCAGCGTTGAAGATGCAGGACACACCGGGGAGCTGTTTTTT.

J is TRBJ2-3 and V is TRBV7-9; D possibly corresponds to TRBD2 (6 bases). The length of the CDR3 is 13 residues. The ends were cut back, 1 base at V and 7 bases at J, with 9 bases in the middle. CDR1 is SEHNR and CDR2 is FQNEAQ in the germline V gene (reference sequence). CDR3 DNA sequence: TGTGCCAGCAGCTTAGACGGAGGGAATACGCAGTATTTT. It is translated as CASSLDGGNTQYF.

The chain is built from TRBV20-1 and TRBJ1-1; 7 nucleotides match TRBD1. V trimming: 0 bases; J trimming: 8 bases; junction bases outside the gene matches: 9. Looked up from germline, CDR1 is DFQATT and CDR2 is SNEGSKA (reference sequence). There are 14 residues in the CDR3. CDR3 region: CSARDTQGLIEAFF. The CDR3 coding sequence is TGCAGTGCTAGAGATACACAGGGGCTGATCGAAGCTTTCTTT.